The rows below give T cell receptor beta chains drawn from one sample of a study of blood T cell repertoires in COVID-19. Sequenced by immunoSEQ multiplex PCR; TCRdb stores in-frame clones only, minus some. The sample consists of about 78,000 clones, more than 75% of them appearing once. The sample consisted of peripheral blood. The receptors stem from a woman aged 60 to 75 with acute or convalescent COVID-19. Both conserved end residues are part of each CDR3. The D gene is left open where the match is weak. The size entry is marked missing in some rows and otherwise reads once, few, many or a size class.

j_call: TRBJ2-7
clone_size: NA
v_call: TRBV6-5
d_call: TRBD2
cdr3_aa: CASSYQAGGSYEQYF
cdr3_nt: TGTGCCAGCAGTTACCAGGCGGGGGGATCCTACGAGCAGTACTTC

j_call: TRBJ2-5
clone_size: few
v_call: TRBV29-1
d_call: NA
cdr3_aa: CSVEPRIQETQYF
cdr3_nt: TGCAGCGTTGAACCGCGGATCCAAGAGACCCAGTACTTC

j_call: TRBJ2-3
clone_size: few
v_call: TRBV12-3/TRBV12-4
d_call: NA
cdr3_aa: CASSLSRTDTQYF
cdr3_nt: TGTGCCAGCAGTTTAAGCAGGACAGATACGCAGTATTTT

j_call: TRBJ2-7
clone_size: NA
v_call: TRBV5-1
d_call: TRBD1
cdr3_aa: CASRSQDRLSYEQYF
cdr3_nt: TGCGCCAGCAGGAGCCAGGACAGGCTGTCCTACGAGCAGTACTTC

j_call: TRBJ2-1
clone_size: NA
v_call: TRBV7-9
d_call: TRBD1
cdr3_aa: CASSLVQGAQEQFF
cdr3_nt: TGTGCCAGCAGCTTAGTACAGGGGGCACAAGAGCAGTTCTTC

j_call: TRBJ2-7
clone_size: NA
v_call: TRBV19
d_call: TRBD1
cdr3_aa: CASSIGRPGQVSYEQYF
cdr3_nt: TGTGCCAGTAGTATCGGACGCCCGGGACAGGTCTCCTACGAGCAGTACTTC

j_call: TRBJ1-4
clone_size: NA
v_call: TRBV10-3
d_call: NA
cdr3_aa: CATRRATNEKLFF
cdr3_nt: TGTGCCACGAGACGGGCAACTAATGAAAAACTGTTTTTT

j_call: TRBJ1-1
clone_size: NA
v_call: TRBV6-5
d_call: NA
cdr3_aa: CASSYRGFGNTEAFF
cdr3_nt: TGTGCCAGCAGTTACCGGGGGTTCGGTAACACTGAAGCTTTCTTT

j_call: TRBJ1-2
clone_size: NA
v_call: TRBV28
d_call: TRBD1
cdr3_aa: CASSSSGQGPSLNGYTF
cdr3_nt: TGTGCCAGCAGTTCCTCGGGACAGGGGCCCTCACTTAATGGCTACACCTTC

j_call: TRBJ2-7
clone_size: NA
v_call: TRBV11-1
d_call: TRBD1
cdr3_aa: CASPGQGVDEQYF
cdr3_nt: TGTGCCAGTCCGGGACAGGGAGTGGACGAGCAGTACTTC

j_call: TRBJ1-6
clone_size: NA
v_call: TRBV5-4
d_call: NA
cdr3_aa: CASSLQGWTSPLHF
cdr3_nt: TGTGCCAGCAGCTTGCAGGGATGGACTTCACCCCTCCACTTT

j_call: TRBJ1-3
clone_size: NA
v_call: TRBV4-2
d_call: NA
cdr3_aa: CASNSGLFDSGNTIYF
cdr3_nt: TGTGCCAGCAACTCGGGACTCTTTGACTCTGGAAACACCATATATTTT

j_call: TRBJ2-7
clone_size: NA
v_call: TRBV7-2
d_call: NA
cdr3_aa: CASSFQANTYEQYF
cdr3_nt: TGTGCCAGCAGCTTTCAGGCGAATACCTACGAGCAGTACTTC

j_call: TRBJ1-5
clone_size: NA
v_call: TRBV20-1
d_call: NA
cdr3_aa: CSAIRAGPQHF
cdr3_nt: TGCAGTGCTATACGAGCTGGGCCCCAGCATTTT

j_call: TRBJ2-1
clone_size: once
v_call: TRBV5-4
d_call: NA
cdr3_aa: CASSFGGSYYNEQFF
cdr3_nt: TGTGCCAGCAGCTTTGGGGGGTCCTACTACAATGAGCAGTTCTTC

j_call: TRBJ1-1
clone_size: NA
v_call: TRBV28
d_call: NA
cdr3_aa: CASLEGNTEAFF
cdr3_nt: TGTGCCAGCCTCGAGGGGAACACTGAAGCTTTCTTT

j_call: TRBJ1-2
clone_size: NA
v_call: TRBV6-1
d_call: TRBD1
cdr3_aa: CASSERTGGEGYTF
cdr3_nt: TGTGCCAGCAGTGAAAGAACAGGGGGCGAGGGCTACACCTTC

j_call: TRBJ1-1
clone_size: few
v_call: TRBV6-2/TRBV6-3
d_call: TRBD1
cdr3_aa: CASSYWGQEAFF
cdr3_nt: TGTGCCAGCAGTTACTGGGGACAGGAGGCTTTCTTT

j_call: TRBJ1-2
clone_size: NA
v_call: TRBV7-9
d_call: NA
cdr3_aa: CASSLDPGSGYTF
cdr3_nt: TGTGCCAGCAGCTTAGACCCGGGGAGCGGCTACACCTTC

j_call: TRBJ2-7
clone_size: NA
v_call: TRBV4-3
d_call: NA
cdr3_aa: CASSQDHGQIYEQYF
cdr3_nt: TGCGCCAGCAGCCAAGATCACGGACAGATATACGAGCAGTACTTC

j_call: TRBJ2-2
clone_size: NA
v_call: TRBV9
d_call: TRBD2
cdr3_aa: CASSVGLAGGHTGELFF
cdr3_nt: TGTGCCAGCAGCGTAGGCCTAGCGGGAGGGCACACCGGGGAGCTGTTTTTT

j_call: TRBJ1-1
clone_size: NA
v_call: TRBV5-4
d_call: TRBD1
cdr3_aa: CASSLIIRTGSFTEAFF
cdr3_nt: TGTGCCAGCAGCTTGATAATTAGGACAGGGTCTTTCACTGAAGCTTTCTTT

j_call: TRBJ1-4
clone_size: NA
v_call: TRBV2
d_call: TRBD1
cdr3_aa: CASKPDRGINEKLFF
cdr3_nt: TGTGCCAGCAAGCCTGACAGGGGGATTAATGAAAAACTGTTTTTT

j_call: TRBJ2-3
clone_size: NA
v_call: TRBV18
d_call: TRBD2
cdr3_aa: CASSSFIAGGGTDTQYF
cdr3_nt: TGTGCCAGCTCATCCTTTATAGCGGGAGGAGGCACAGATACGCAGTATTTT

j_call: TRBJ1-1
clone_size: NA
v_call: TRBV7-9
d_call: NA
cdr3_aa: CASSSQGTYTEAFF
cdr3_nt: TGTGCCAGCAGCTCTCAGGGAACGTACACTGAAGCTTTCTTT

j_call: TRBJ1-6
clone_size: NA
v_call: TRBV7-2
d_call: NA
cdr3_aa: CASSPDTYNSPLHF
cdr3_nt: TGTGCCAGCAGCCCAGACACCTATAATTCACCCCTCCACTTT

j_call: TRBJ2-3
clone_size: once
v_call: TRBV6-2/TRBV6-3
d_call: NA
cdr3_aa: CASSLTGTTTDTQYF
cdr3_nt: TGTGCCAGCAGTCTTACAGGAACCACCACAGATACGCAGTATTTT

j_call: TRBJ1-4
clone_size: NA
v_call: TRBV28
d_call: TRBD1
cdr3_aa: CASRRQGATTNEKLFF
cdr3_nt: TGTGCCAGCAGACGACAGGGGGCGACAACTAATGAAAAACTGTTTTTT

j_call: TRBJ2-7
clone_size: NA
v_call: TRBV4-2
d_call: NA
cdr3_aa: CASSGVVGATYEQYF
cdr3_nt: TGTGCCAGCAGCGGCGTGGTAGGGGCAACCTACGAGCAGTACTTC